The T cell receptor beta chain described here comes from a study of blood T cell repertoires in COVID-19. On the study more broadly: Acute and convalescent COVID-19 samples came from the United States, Italy and Spain. T cells, B-cell-depleted T cells, or PBMCs supplied cDNA or gDNA.

As processed by the authors: Estimation of nucleated cell counts was performed using reference gene primer amplification. Using immunoSEQ multiplex PCR, the repertoire was profiled, and TCRdb retains in-frame clones only, with some absent. V, J and clone size are those of that table, while D and trimming were read from the DNA. This table has about 73,000 clones, about 83% appearing once. This receptor was identified in a woman in her sixties with acute or convalescent COVID-19. The specimen was peripheral blood.

CDR3 sequence (DNA): TGTGCCAGCAGCCCAGGTTTCCGCACTGAAGCTTTCTTT. Protein product: CASSPGFRTEAFF. The chain carries TRBV6-5 and TRBJ1-1; no clear D gene. The V end was cut by 6 bases, the J end by 4 bases, with 12 bases between. The CDR3 contains 13 residues. Germline lookup yields CDR1 MNHEY and CDR2 SVGAGI.